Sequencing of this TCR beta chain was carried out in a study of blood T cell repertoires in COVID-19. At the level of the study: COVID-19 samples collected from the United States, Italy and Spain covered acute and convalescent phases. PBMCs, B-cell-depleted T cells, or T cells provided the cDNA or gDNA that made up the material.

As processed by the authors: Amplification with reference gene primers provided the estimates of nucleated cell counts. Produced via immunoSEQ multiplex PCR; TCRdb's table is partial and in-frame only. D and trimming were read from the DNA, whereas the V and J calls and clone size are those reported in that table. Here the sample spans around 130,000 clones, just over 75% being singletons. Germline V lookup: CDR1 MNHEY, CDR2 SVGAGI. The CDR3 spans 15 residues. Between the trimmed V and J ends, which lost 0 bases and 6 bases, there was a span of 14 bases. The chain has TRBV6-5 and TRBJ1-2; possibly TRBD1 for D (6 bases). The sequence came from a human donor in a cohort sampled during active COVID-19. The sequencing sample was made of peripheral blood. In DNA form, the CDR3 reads TGTGCCAGCAGTTACTCCCTCTGGGGGCGCGATGGCTACACCTTC. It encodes CASSYSLWGRDGYTF.